A selection of T cell receptor beta chains follows, all from one sample in a study of blood T cell repertoires in COVID-19. The table came from immunoSEQ multiplex PCR; TCRdb's copy has only in-frame clones and leaves some out. The repertoire holds under 250,000 clones, with 86% as singletons. Sequenced sample: peripheral blood. All receptors come from a man between 60 and 75 years old with acute or convalescent COVID-19. CDR3s include the opening cysteine and the closing phenylalanine or tryptophan. The order of the fields is clone size, J gene, D gene, V gene, CDR3 DNA, CDR3 protein. A D gene is named only where the DNA matches it firmly. The size entry is marked missing in some rows and otherwise reads once, few, many or a size class.

clone_size: -; j_call: TRBJ2-3; d_call: TRBD1; v_call: TRBV6-5; cdr3_nt: TGTGCCAGCAGCCCGGGACAGCCAGATACGCAGTATTTT; cdr3_aa: CASSPGQPDTQYF
clone_size: -; j_call: TRBJ1-5; d_call: TRBD1; v_call: TRBV19; cdr3_nt: TGTGCCAGTAGTACACGGACAGGGCAGGTCAATCAGCCCCAGCATTTT; cdr3_aa: CASSTRTGQVNQPQHF
clone_size: -; j_call: TRBJ2-1; d_call: TRBD2; v_call: TRBV7-2; cdr3_nt: TGTGCCAGCAGCGTGAGTGCGGGAGGGGTCAATGAGCAGTTCTTC; cdr3_aa: CASSVSAGGVNEQFF
clone_size: -; j_call: TRBJ1-4; d_call: -; v_call: TRBV7-2; cdr3_nt: TGTGCCAGCAGTACTCACGCCCTGGCTGGGCCTGAAAAACTGTTTTTT; cdr3_aa: CASSTHALAGPEKLFF
clone_size: -; j_call: TRBJ1-1; d_call: -; v_call: TRBV29-1; cdr3_nt: TGCAGCGTTGGCACTTCGGGAACTGAAGCTTTCTTT; cdr3_aa: CSVGTSGTEAFF
clone_size: -; j_call: TRBJ1-4; d_call: -; v_call: TRBV19; cdr3_nt: TGTGCCAGCCGGATGCGGGGGGCGGACGAAAAACTGTTTTTT; cdr3_aa: CASRMRGADEKLFF
clone_size: -; j_call: TRBJ1-1; d_call: -; v_call: TRBV4-2; cdr3_nt: TGTGCCAGCAGCCGCAGCGGGGGTATGAACACTGAAGCTTTCTTT; cdr3_aa: CASSRSGGMNTEAFF
clone_size: -; j_call: TRBJ1-2; d_call: -; v_call: TRBV27; cdr3_nt: TGTGCCAGCAGTTTATCAGGTCGGGGATATGGCTACACCTTC; cdr3_aa: CASSLSGRGYGYTF
clone_size: few; j_call: TRBJ2-3; d_call: TRBD1; v_call: TRBV19; cdr3_nt: TGTGCCAGTAGTGTTTCCGGGACAGGGTCAGATACGCAGTATTTT; cdr3_aa: CASSVSGTGSDTQYF
clone_size: -; j_call: TRBJ2-5; d_call: TRBD2; v_call: TRBV28; cdr3_nt: TGTGCCAGCAGTTTATTGGGGGAGGGCATTGAGACCCAGTACTTC; cdr3_aa: CASSLLGEGIETQYF
clone_size: -; j_call: TRBJ1-6; d_call: -; v_call: TRBV7-9; cdr3_nt: TGTGCCAGCAGCTTACAGAGGGCCTCACCCCTCCACTTT; cdr3_aa: CASSLQRASPLHF
clone_size: -; j_call: TRBJ1-3; d_call: -; v_call: TRBV3-1/TRBV3-2; cdr3_nt: TGTGCCAGCAGCCATCGTCGGGGGGCGGGAAACACCATATATTTT; cdr3_aa: CASSHRRGAGNTIYF
clone_size: few; j_call: TRBJ2-7; d_call: TRBD1; v_call: TRBV18; cdr3_nt: TGTGCCAGCTCGCGGACAGGGGCGACTCCTTACGAGCAGTACTTC; cdr3_aa: CASSRTGATPYEQYF
clone_size: -; j_call: TRBJ1-4; d_call: TRBD1; v_call: TRBV7-6; cdr3_nt: TGTGCCAGCAGTCTACAGTGGGCGGGACAGGGGAATGAAAAACTGTTTTTT; cdr3_aa: CASSLQWAGQGNEKLFF
clone_size: -; j_call: TRBJ1-2; d_call: TRBD1; v_call: TRBV27; cdr3_nt: TGTGCCAGCAGTTTAAGGGGGACAGGGGGGTTTGGCTACACCTTC; cdr3_aa: CASSLRGTGGFGYTF
clone_size: -; j_call: TRBJ2-3; d_call: -; v_call: TRBV5-4; cdr3_nt: TGTGCCAGCAGCTTCCGCGGGACAGCTGACACAGATACGCAGTATTTT; cdr3_aa: CASSFRGTADTDTQYF
clone_size: once; j_call: TRBJ2-2; d_call: -; v_call: TRBV19; cdr3_nt: TGTGCCAGTAGTATCTCAGGGTATAACACCGGGGAGCTGTTTTTT; cdr3_aa: CASSISGYNTGELFF
clone_size: once; j_call: TRBJ1-2; d_call: TRBD1; v_call: TRBV6-5; cdr3_nt: TGTGCCAGCAGTCCCCAGGGGGTCGTTGGCTACACCTTC; cdr3_aa: CASSPQGVVGYTF
clone_size: -; j_call: TRBJ2-7; d_call: -; v_call: TRBV5-1; cdr3_nt: TGCGCCAGCAGCCCGAGTGGCGGGACTCCGGACGAGCAGTACTTC; cdr3_aa: CASSPSGGTPDEQYF
clone_size: -; j_call: TRBJ2-2; d_call: -; v_call: TRBV6-5; cdr3_nt: TGTGCCAGCAGTAGGGGTCCTAACACCGGGGAGCTGTTTTTT; cdr3_aa: CASSRGPNTGELFF
clone_size: -; j_call: TRBJ1-1; d_call: -; v_call: TRBV7-9; cdr3_nt: TGTGCCAGCAGCTTTCGGACAGAGATGAACACTGAAGCTTTCTTT; cdr3_aa: CASSFRTEMNTEAFF
clone_size: -; j_call: TRBJ2-7; d_call: TRBD2; v_call: TRBV29-1; cdr3_nt: TGCAGCGTTGAGACTAGCGCCGACTCCTACGAGCAGTACTTC; cdr3_aa: CSVETSADSYEQYF
clone_size: -; j_call: TRBJ2-3; d_call: TRBD2; v_call: TRBV30; cdr3_nt: TGTGCCTGGACCTCGTTAGCGGGAGTGTCCGATACGCAGTATTTT; cdr3_aa: CAWTSLAGVSDTQYF